This entry describes one T cell receptor (beta chain). Its specificity is unknown. Per the germline V gene, CDR1 is SGHRS and CDR2 is YFSETQ. Trimming cost V 5 bases and J 2 bases; bases outside gene matches: 4. CDR3 length: 14 amino acids. This record belongs to a study of cytomegalovirus exposure and HLA in healthy donors. The study, taken as a whole, reports: Confirmation was obtained in vitro that a few CMV-associated chains are specific for CMV antigens. Reports showed the classifier diagnosing cytomegalovirus status with high specificity and sensitivity. According to the study, about 180 TCR beta chains were cytomegalovirus-associated. Most TCR sequences proved rare, with some public TCRs found in many donors.

Data came from immunoSEQ multiplex PCR; TCRdb stores just in-frame clones and leaves some out. Here the sample spans 90,000 to 140,000 clones, about 86% being singletons. V is TRBV5-1 and J is TRBJ2-7, with 10 bases fitting TRBD1. The TCR originated in a woman aged 18-29 years in good health and CMV-seropositive. The material sequenced was PBMCs. The DNA of the CDR3 is TGCGCCAGCAGATGGGGACAGGGGACCTACGAGCAGTACTTC. It is translated as CASRWGQGTYEQYF.